This passage covers 18 T cell receptor beta chains from one sample sequenced in a study of vaccination and CD4 T cells after COVID-19. The treatment is: 10-day PBMC culture with coronavirus spike peptide pools or control peptides (ViraFEST assay). Their antigens are not known. Sequencing of DNA taken from cultured CD4+ T cells relied on the Oncomine TCR Beta short-read assay. Using its own MiXCR run on the PCR reads, TCRdb lists one record per CDR3 protein. The table includes 15,000 to 20,000 distinct CDR3 sequences, roughly two fifths detected once. The specimen comprised CD4+ T cells from blood, cultured in vitro, sampled after SARS-CoV-2 vaccination. These receptor sequences come from a human donor who had recovered from COVID-19.

This clonotype showed up just a few times. The chain links TRBV6-2 or TRBV6-3 to TRBJ1-5; no definite D call. CDR1 is MNHEY and CDR2 is SVGEGT in the germline V gene. CDR3 length equals 18 residues. V gave up 0 bases and J gave up 3 bases, with 18 bases separating them. The CDR3 nucleotides read TGTGCCAGCAGTTACTCGATAACTGCGGGTCGACCCAATCAGCCCCAGCATTTT. This gives the protein CASSYSITAGRPNQPQHF.

In DNA form, the CDR3 reads TGTGCCAGCAGCTTAGGGCAGGTGAACACTGAAGCTTTCTTT. Protein sequence: CASSLGQVNTEAFF. The V call is TRBV7-9, the J call TRBJ1-1; the D is unclear. Trimming took off 1 base at V and 0 bases at J, with 6 bases between the two ends. CDR3 length: 14 amino acids. Germline-derived CDR1 and CDR2 are SEHNR and FQNEAQ (reference sequence). The full variable domain, completed using reference TRBV7-9 and TRBJ1-1, is DTGVSQNPRHKITKRGQNVTFRCDPISEHNRLYWYRQTLGQGPEFLTYFQNEAQLEKSRLLSDRFSAERPKGSFSTLEIQRTEQGDSAMYLCASSLGQVNTEAFFGQGTRLTVV.

Only a few counts were recorded for this clonotype. The chain couples TRBV6-1 to TRBJ1-1; tentative D call: TRBD1 (6 bases). Germline V gives CDR1 MNHNS, CDR2 SASEGT. The CDR3 totals 17 residues. Trimming pared 8 bases from V and 0 bases from J, leaving 22 bases between. The CDR3 bases are TGTGCCAGCTCGTCGAACCCTGGACAGATTCTGAACACTGAAGCTTTCTTT. Protein: CASSSNPGQILNTEAFF.

This clonotype has only a few counts. J is TRBJ1-5 and V is TRBV30; D is unresolved. The germline V gene encodes CDR1 GTSNPN and CDR2 SVGIG (reference sequence). CDR3 size: 14 residues. V was clipped by 0 bases and J by 3 bases, with 9 bases between them. The CDR3 DNA sequence: TGTGCCTGGAGTGTATCAGTCATCAATCAGCCCCAGCATTTT. This codes for CAWSVSVINQPQHF. The full variable domain, its missing parts supplied by reference TRBV30 and TRBJ1-5, is SQTIHQWPATLVQPVGSPLSLECTVEGTSNPNLYWYRQAAGRGLQLLFYSVGIGQISSEVPQNLSASRPQDRQFILSSKKLLLSDSGFYLCAWSVSVINQPQHFGDGTRLSIL.

The chain carries TRBV7-9 and TRBJ2-1; D perhaps matches TRBD2 (5 bases). The length of the CDR3 is 11 residues. Germline V lookup: CDR1 SEHNR, CDR2 FQNEAQ (reference sequence). Between the trimmed V and J ends, which lost 7 bases and 10 bases, there was a span of 11 bases. CDR3 in DNA: TGTGCCAGCACCCCTAAGCGGGAGCAGTTCTTC. This sequence encodes CASTPKREQFF.

V usage is TRBV19 and J usage is TRBJ1-1, with 8 bases lining up with TRBD1. Germline V gives CDR1 LNHDA, CDR2 SQIVND (reference sequence). The length of the CDR3 is 16 residues. Trimming cost V 1 base and J 1 base; bases outside gene matches: 5. As DNA, the CDR3 is TGTGCCAGTAGTATAGCCCCCAGGGGGCGGAACACTGAAGCTTTCTTT. Amino acids: CASSIAPRGRNTEAFF.

The V gene is TRBV20-1, the J gene TRBJ1-1, with D possibly being TRBD1 (6 bases). From germline, CDR1 is DFQATT and CDR2 SNEGSKA (reference sequence). The CDR3 runs 13 residues. The V gene lost 6 bases and the J gene lost 5 bases, with 16 bases spanning the gap. Written as DNA, the CDR3 is TGCAGTGCCTCGGGGGGGGGCTTGACTGAAGCTTTCTTT. This codes for CSASGGGLTEAFF.

In its sample, this clonotype was seen a few times. J is TRBJ2-2 and V is TRBV7-9; 8 bases align to TRBD1. J lost 1 base, V lost 5 bases, and 3 bases had no gene match. The CDR3 is made up of 15 amino acids. Germline values: CDR1 SEHNR, CDR2 FQNEAQ (reference sequence). CDR3 protein: CASSDRGGNTGELFF. In DNA, the CDR3 is TGTGCCAGCAGCGACAGGGGAGGGAACACCGGGGAGCTGTTTTTT.

The chain couples TRBV20-1 to TRBJ1-3; tentatively, D is TRBD1 (5 bases). The CDR3 contains 15 residues. V lost 0 bases and J 0 bases, leaving 9 bases between the germline ends. Germline V gives CDR1 DFQATT, CDR2 SNEGSKA (reference sequence). DNA for the CDR3: TGCAGTGCTAGAGATAGCAGGGTCTCTGGAAACACCATATATTTT. Its translation is CSARDSRVSGNTIYF.

This clonotype was counted a single time. This CDR3 reads CATRADPDTEAFF. CDR3 bases: TGTGCCACCCGGGCCGACCCAGATACTGAAGCTTTCTTT. The rearrangement uses TRBV24-1 and TRBJ1-1, with D unresolved. V was clipped by 9 bases and J by 5 bases, with 15 bases between them. Germline lookup yields CDR1 KGHDR and CDR2 SFDVKD. The CDR3 has 13 residues.

The chain uses TRBV11-2 and TRBJ1-5; unclear D gene. This CDR3 has 13 residues. Germline CDR1 is SGHAT and CDR2 is FQNNGV. The V end lost 1 base, the J end lost 5 bases, and 6 bases lay between the germline ends. The CDR3 protein is CASSLALHQPQHF. CDR3 nucleotide sequence: TGTGCCAGCAGCTTAGCACTTCATCAGCCCCAGCATTTT.

This chain links TRBV5-6 with TRBJ1-5; D gene unclear. V lost 4 bases and J 3 bases, leaving 5 bases between the germline ends. The CDR3 contains 12 residues. Germline CDR1 SGHDT, CDR2 YYEEEE. The CDR3 here is CASSTYNQPQHF. The CDR3 coding sequence is TGTGCCAGCAGCACGTACAATCAGCCCCAGCATTTT.

This rearrangement joins TRBV6-1 to TRBJ2-4; no definite D call. With 3 bases removed from V and 7 bases from J, the gap between germline ends came to 4 bases. Germline V gene sequence: CDR1 MNHNS, CDR2 SASEGT. The CDR3 length is 11 residues. This CDR3 is CASSDRNIQYF. CDR3 sequence (DNA): TGTGCCAGCAGTGATAGGAACATTCAGTACTTC.

A single count supports this clonotype. The chain carries TRBV6-2 or TRBV6-3 and TRBJ2-6; D is tentatively TRBD1 or TRBD2 (5 bases each). Germline V CDR1 and CDR2: MNHEY, SVGEGT. The V end was cut by 8 bases, the J end by 2 bases, with 7 bases between. The CDR3 spans 13 residues. CDR3 region: CASGGPGANVLTF. Here the CDR3 DNA reads TGTGCCAGCGGGGGACCTGGGGCCAACGTCCTGACTTTC.

This clonotype has only one observation. The rearrangement links TRBV10-3 to TRBJ1-2; tentative D call: TRBD1 (6 bases). CDR1 and CDR2 (germline): ENHRY, SYGVKD. CDR3 size: 13 residues. V dropped 4 bases and J dropped 8 bases, with 14 bases sitting between them. For the CDR3, the DNA is TGTGCCATCAGTGGGGGGCCCGCCGAGGGCTACACCTTC. This encodes CAISGGPAEGYTF.

The chain couples TRBV19 to TRBJ1-2; no firm D call. V lost 0 bases and J 4 bases, leaving 6 bases between the germline ends. CDR3 length: 13 amino acids. The germline V gene has CDR1 LNHDA and CDR2 SQIVND (reference sequence). CDR3 sequence: CASSIDRGYGYTF. CDR3 sequence (DNA): TGTGCCAGTAGTATAGATCGTGGCTATGGCTACACCTTC.

Only a few counts were recorded for this clonotype. The gene calls are TRBV2 and TRBJ2-5; D may be TRBD1 or TRBD2 (5 bases each). The CDR3 length is 13 residues. V lost 7 bases and J lost 9, with 18 bases in between. Germline lookup yields CDR1 SNHLY and CDR2 FYNNEI. The CDR3 bases are TGTGCCAGCACCCCGGGACCGGCCGGAGCCCAGTACTTC. Protein product: CASTPGPAGAQYF. Using reference TRBV2 and TRBJ2-5 for the parts outside the CDR3, the full variable domain is EPEVTQTPSHQVTQMGQEVILRCVPISNHLYFYWYRQILGQKVEFLVSFYNNEISEKSEIFDDQFSVERPDGSNFTLKIRSTKLEDSAMYFCASTPGPAGAQYFGPGTRLLVL.

V gene TRBV11-3 combines with J gene TRBJ2-2; 10 bases are shared with TRBD2. The CDR3 is 14 residues long. CDR1 is SGHNT, CDR2 YENEEA, per germline. The V segment lost 4 bases and the J segment 6 bases; nucleotides outside the gene matches: 2. CDR3 sequence: CASSSSGRAGELFF. The CDR3 nucleotides are TGTGCCAGCAGCTCGAGCGGGAGGGCCGGGGAGCTGTTTTTT.